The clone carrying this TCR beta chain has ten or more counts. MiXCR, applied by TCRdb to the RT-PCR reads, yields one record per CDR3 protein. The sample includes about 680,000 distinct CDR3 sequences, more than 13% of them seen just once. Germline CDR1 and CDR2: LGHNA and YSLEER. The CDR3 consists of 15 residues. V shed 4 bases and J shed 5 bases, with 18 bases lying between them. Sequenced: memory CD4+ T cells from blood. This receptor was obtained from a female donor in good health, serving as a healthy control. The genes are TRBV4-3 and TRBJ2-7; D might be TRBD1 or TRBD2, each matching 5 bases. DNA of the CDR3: TGCGCCAGCAGCCCGTCCGGGTCGGGGACCCACGAGCAGTACTTC. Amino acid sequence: CASSPSGSGTHEQYF.